Below are 31 T cell receptor beta chains sequenced from a single sample in a study of blood T cell repertoires in COVID-19. Profiling relied on immunoSEQ multiplex PCR, and the TCRdb table lists in-frame clones only, not all of them. The table includes under 250,000 clones, roughly 88% detected once. Sequencing was carried out using peripheral blood. These receptors were collected from a man between 40 and 49 years old with acute or convalescent COVID-19.

The chain links TRBV6-2 or TRBV6-3 to TRBJ1-5; TRBD1 agrees at 7 bases. Trimming took 8 bases from V and 4 from J; bases not matched to a gene: 11. Germline assignment: CDR1 MNHEY and CDR2 SVGEGT. There are 15 residues in the CDR3. As DNA, the CDR3 is TGTGCCAGCGGTTCCGCAGGGGGAGAAAATCAGCCCCAGCATTTT. Amino acid sequence: CASGSAGGENQPQHF.

The chain couples TRBV13 to TRBJ1-5; D is perhaps TRBD1 (5 bases). The CDR3 is made up of 15 amino acids. From germline, CDR1 is PRHDT and CDR2 FYEKMQ (reference sequence). V was trimmed by 5 bases and J by 2 bases, leaving 13 bases between them. CDR3 coding DNA: TGTGCCAGCAGCCGCAGGGAGGCGGGCAATCAGCCCCAGCATTTT. Its translation: CASSRREAGNQPQHF.

The chain recombines TRBV3-1 (or the pseudogene TRBV3-2) with TRBJ2-3, with TRBD2 identical over 7 bases. This CDR3 contains 15 residues. Germline CDR1 and CDR2: LGHDT and YNNKEL (reference sequence). V gave up 1 base and J gave up 10 bases; unmatched junction bases: 11. The CDR3 bases are TGTGCCAGCAGCCAAGGGGAACTAGCGCCTGATGCGCAGTATTTT. Protein product: CASSQGELAPDAQYF.

V is TRBV5-6 and J is TRBJ2-5, with D tentatively TRBD1 (5 bases). Germline V gives CDR1 SGHDT, CDR2 YYEEEE. CDR3 length: 15 residues. Between the trimmed V and J ends, which lost 3 bases and 5 bases, there was a span of 17 bases. CDR3 bases: TGTGCCAGCAGCTCCCCGCAGGGCCCCGGGGAGACCCAGTACTTC. It encodes CASSSPQGPGETQYF.

The chain uses TRBV4-1 and TRBJ1-3, with 9 bases that match TRBD1. The V segment lost 3 bases and the J segment 1 base; nucleotides outside the gene matches: 7. This CDR3 contains 17 residues. The germline V gene has CDR1 MGHRA and CDR2 YSYEKL. Here the CDR3 reads CASSQSPGTGSGNTIYF. The CDR3, as DNA: TGCGCCAGCAGCCAGTCCCCAGGGACAGGGTCTGGAAACACCATATATTTT.

The chain uses TRBV10-3 and TRBJ2-2, with 8 bases identical to TRBD2. The CDR3 totals 17 residues. The germline V gene has CDR1 ENHRY and CDR2 SYGVKD. V lost 0 bases and J lost 5; bases outside the gene matches: 8. The CDR3 protein is CAISESEAGGWTGELFF. In DNA form, the CDR3 reads TGTGCCATCAGTGAGTCAGAGGCGGGAGGTTGGACCGGGGAGCTGTTTTTT.

The genes are TRBV4-2 and TRBJ1-5, with D tentatively TRBD1 (5 bases). This CDR3 has 17 amino acids. Germline V gene sequence: CDR1 LGHNA, CDR2 YNFKEQ. The germline V and J ends were trimmed by 2 bases and 0 bases, with 14 bases remaining between them. The CDR3 reads CASSQWTGGYSNQPQHF. The CDR3 DNA follows: TGTGCCAGCAGCCAATGGACCGGGGGGTATAGCAATCAGCCCCAGCATTTT.

This clone was seen a few times. The chain combines TRBV15 with TRBJ2-5; D perhaps matches TRBD2 (5 bases). CDR3 length equals 15 residues. The germline gives CDR1 LNHNV, CDR2 YYDKDF (reference sequence). With 1 base removed from V and 5 bases from J, the gap between germline ends came to 14 bases. Here the CDR3 reads CATSRGAVDSETQYF. CDR3 DNA sequence: TGTGCCACCAGCAGAGGGGCGGTGGACTCGGAGACCCAGTACTTC.

The chain employs TRBV5-4 and TRBJ2-5, with 8 bases fitting TRBD2. CDR1 SGHNT and CDR2 YYREEE come from the germline V gene (reference sequence). The CDR3 loop spans 17 amino acids. Trimming cost V 2 bases and J 5 bases; bases outside gene matches: 14. The CDR3 is CASSLSLAGPGRETQYF. CDR3 nucleotide sequence: TGTGCCAGCAGCTTATCTCTAGCGGGCCCCGGGAGGGAGACCCAGTACTTC. Looking up the rest from reference TRBV5-4 and TRBJ2-5 gives the full variable domain: ETGVTQSPTHLIKTRGQQVTLRCSSQSGHNTVSWYQQALGQGPQFIFQYYREEENGRGNFPPRFSGLQFPNYSSELNVNALELDDSALYLCASSLSLAGPGRETQYFGPGTRLLVL.

This chain links TRBV10-3 with TRBJ1-5, with D hard to call. CDR3 length: 15 residues. Germline assignment: CDR1 ENHRY and CDR2 SYGVKD. Trimming shortened V by 3 bases and J by 6 bases, and 15 bases separated the two germline ends. CDR3 amino acids: CAISDEGAVSQPQHF. CDR3 in DNA: TGTGCCATCAGTGACGAAGGTGCGGTCAGTCAGCCCCAGCATTTT.

The chain is built from TRBV28 and TRBJ2-2, with TRBD2 matching over 9 bases. Germline values: CDR1 MDHEN, CDR2 SYDVKM. V lost 4 bases to trimming and J lost 6 bases; unmatched junction nucleotides: 9. This CDR3 has 16 residues. CDR3 region: CASSSHGREGAGELFF. The CDR3 nucleotides read TGTGCCAGCAGTTCCCACGGGCGGGAGGGCGCCGGGGAGCTGTTTTTT.

The chain's CDR3 is CAWTRDRGFSPLHF. For the CDR3, the DNA is TGTGCCTGGACCCGGGACAGGGGTTTTTCACCCCTCCACTTT. The rearrangement links TRBV30 to TRBJ1-6; 10 bases fit TRBD1. With 4 bases clipped from V and 9 bases from J, the junction kept 6 bases outside the gene matches. This CDR3 spans 14 amino acids. Germline V CDR1 and CDR2: GTSNPN, SVGIG (reference sequence). Variable domain in full (rest from reference TRBV30 and TRBJ1-6): SQTIHQWPATLVQPVGSPLSLECTVEGTSNPNLYWYRQAAGRGLQLLFYSVGIGQISSEVPQNLSASRPQDRQFILSSKKLLLSDSGFYLCAWTRDRGFSPLHFGNGTRLTVT.

The gene calls are TRBV5-4 and TRBJ2-1; TRBD2 matches 9 bases. V shed 0 bases, J shed 7 bases, and the junction held 5 bases outside the gene matches. This CDR3 spans 15 amino acids. CDR1 and CDR2 (germline): SGHNT, YYREEE (reference sequence). CDR3 nucleotide sequence: TGTGCCAGCAGCTTGGCCGGACTAGCGCTTAATGAGCAGTTCTTC. As protein: CASSLAGLALNEQFF. Full variable domain (outside the CDR3, taken from reference TRBV5-4 and TRBJ2-1): ETGVTQSPTHLIKTRGQQVTLRCSSQSGHNTVSWYQQALGQGPQFIFQYYREEENGRGNFPPRFSGLQFPNYSSELNVNALELDDSALYLCASSLAGLALNEQFFGPGTRLTVL.

The rearrangement uses TRBV19 and TRBJ1-3; TRBD1 matches at 7 bases. CDR1 LNHDA and CDR2 SQIVND come from the germline V gene (reference sequence). Trimming cost V 5 bases and J 1 base; bases outside gene matches: 11. The CDR3 is 17 amino acids. The CDR3 DNA reads as TGTGCCAGTAGTCTAATGGACAGGCTGCTTTCTGGAAACACCATATATTTT. Translated, it gives CASSLMDRLLSGNTIYF. The full variable domain, its missing parts supplied by reference TRBV19 and TRBJ1-3, is DGGITQSPKYLFRKEGQNVTLSCEQNLNHDAMYWYRQDPGQGLRLIYYSQIVNDFQKGDIAEGYSVSREKKESFPLTVTSAQKNPTAFYLCASSLMDRLLSGNTIYFGEGSWLTVV.

The genes are TRBV7-2 and TRBJ2-7; 11 bases map to TRBD1. The CDR3 runs 15 residues. V shed 1 base and J 4 bases; nucleotides not matched to a gene: 3. Germline V gene data show CDR1 as SGHTA and CDR2 as FQGNSA. The CDR3 DNA sequence: TGTGCCAGCAGCTTAGGGACAGGGGGCATTTACGAGCAGTACTTC. This sequence encodes CASSLGTGGIYEQYF.

This clone was found once. V is TRBV7-2 and J is TRBJ2-5; 13 positions agree with TRBD2. The germline V gene encodes CDR1 SGHTA and CDR2 FQGNSA. V was clipped by 5 bases and J by 4 bases; unmatched bases: 4. The CDR3 runs to 15 residues. CDR3 amino acids: CASSLWTSGRETQYF. The DNA for the CDR3 is TGTGCCAGCAGCCTTTGGACTAGCGGGAGAGAGACCCAGTACTTC.

This clone was observed once. The V gene is TRBV13, the J gene TRBJ2-2, with a tentative D call TRBD1 (6 bases). With 5 bases removed from V and 6 bases from J, the gap between germline ends came to 16 bases. This CDR3 is 15 amino acids long. In germline, CDR1 is PRHDT, CDR2 FYEKMQ (reference sequence). The CDR3 sequence is CASSEAGTIAGELFF. CDR3 DNA sequence: TGTGCCAGCAGCGAGGCCGGGACAATCGCCGGGGAGCTGTTTTTT.

This clone was seen just once. The V call is TRBV6-5, the J call TRBJ1-5, with 7 positions matching TRBD1. Germline CDR1 reads MNHEY; CDR2 reads SVGAGI. V shed 8 bases and J 5 bases; nucleotides not matched to a gene: 9. This CDR3 has 14 amino acids. The DNA for the CDR3 is TGTGCCAGCGGATTTCACAGGGGCTATCAGCCCCAGCATTTT. It yields the protein CASGFHRGYQPQHF.

CDR3 bases: TGTGCCAGCAGCCGACAGACGAGGACCAAAAACATTCAGTACTTC. Amino acids: CASSRQTRTKNIQYF. The V call is TRBV6-5, the J call TRBJ2-4; maybe TRBD1 (5 bases). V was cut by 6 bases and J by 2 bases, with 14 bases left in between. The CDR3 has 15 residues. CDR1 is MNHEY, CDR2 SVGAGI, per germline.

The V and J genes are TRBV4-1 and TRBJ1-2, with 9 nucleotides matching TRBD1. CDR1 and CDR2 (germline): MGHRA, YSYEKL. V lost 3 bases to trimming and J lost 4 bases; unmatched junction nucleotides: 9. This CDR3 has 16 residues. The chain's CDR3 is CASSHRRTGEVYGYTF. CDR3 DNA sequence: TGCGCCAGCAGCCACCGCCGGACAGGGGAGGTCTATGGCTACACCTTC.

The chain links TRBV2 to TRBJ2-5; 8 nucleotides line up with TRBD1. V dropped 4 bases and J dropped 1; count of bases not matched to a gene: 5. CDR3 length equals 15 residues. Per germline, CDR1 SNHLY and CDR2 FYNNEI. The CDR3 loop is CASSGQGTRQETQYF. The CDR3, as DNA: TGTGCCAGCAGTGGACAGGGGACTCGCCAAGAGACCCAGTACTTC.

This chain links TRBV30 with TRBJ2-7; tentatively, D is TRBD1 (6 bases). Between the trimmed V and J ends, which lost 1 base and 5 bases, there was a span of 15 bases. CDR1 and CDR2 (germline): GTSNPN, SVGIG (reference sequence). This CDR3 is built from 14 residues. This CDR3 is CAWSGGQLYDEQYF. CDR3 nucleotides: TGTGCCTGGAGTGGGGGGCAGCTTTACGACGAGCAGTACTTC.

The CDR3 spells CASSIGTDANYGYTF. For the CDR3, the DNA is TGTGCCAGCAGCATCGGGACAGACGCTAACTATGGCTACACCTTC. The chain has TRBV7-9 and TRBJ1-2; TRBD1 aligns across 7 bases. The CDR3 contains 15 residues. CDR1 is SEHNR and CDR2 is FQNEAQ in the germline V gene (reference sequence). The junction had 6 bases not matched to a gene; V was cut back by 5 bases and J by 0 bases.

The chain has TRBV2 and TRBJ1-1; possible D gene TRBD1, 5 bases. Trimming pared 6 bases from V and 0 bases from J, leaving 20 bases between. The CDR3 is 17 residues long. CDR1 SNHLY and CDR2 FYNNEI come from the germline V gene. CDR3 in DNA: TGTGCCAGCAGGGAACCCCGGGAGGGGAACATGAACACTGAAGCTTTCTTT. Protein: CASREPREGNMNTEAFF.

V and J are TRBV7-9 and TRBJ1-1; D gene unclear. Trimming shortened V by 3 bases and J by 8 bases, and 13 bases separated the two germline ends. Looked up from germline, CDR1 is SEHNR and CDR2 is FQNEAQ (reference sequence). This CDR3 comprises 13 residues. The DNA of the CDR3 is TGTGCCAGCAGCTTTTTGACTCCTCCCGAAGCTTTCTTT. Translated, it gives CASSFLTPPEAFF.

The chain is built from TRBV7-9 and TRBJ1-2; TRBD1 might be the D (5 bases). Germline V gene lookup returns CDR1 SEHNR and CDR2 FQNEAQ (reference sequence). The CDR3 is 17 residues long. V was shortened by 1 base and J by 4 bases, with 19 bases between the two germline ends. The CDR3 bases are TGTGCCAGCAGCTTAGTTGTCCGGCGGCCAACAGGCTATGGCTACACCTTC. It translates to CASSLVVRRPTGYGYTF.

This clone came up a few times. The J gene is TRBJ2-1, the V gene TRBV5-1; TRBD2 matches at 15 bases. CDR1 and CDR2 from the germline V gene are SGHRS and YFSETQ. J was trimmed by 0 bases and V by 6 bases; bases with no gene match: 13. The CDR3 consists of 20 residues. DNA of the CDR3: TGCGCCAGCACCCCTCGTGGACTAGCGGGAGGGGCTTACTCCTACAATGAGCAGTTCTTC. It encodes CASTPRGLAGGAYSYNEQFF.

This rearrangement joins TRBV5-6 to TRBJ2-3; 8 nucleotides match TRBD1. With 4 bases clipped from V and 3 bases from J, the junction kept 4 bases outside the gene matches. The length of the CDR3 is 14 residues. The germline V gene has CDR1 SGHDT and CDR2 YYEEEE. This CDR3 is CASSTGQGTDTQYF. DNA of the CDR3: TGTGCCAGCAGCACCGGACAGGGTACAGATACGCAGTATTTT.

This clone is a singleton in its sample. V and J are TRBV29-1 and TRBJ2-7, with D possibly TRBD2 on 5 matching bases. This CDR3 is built from 14 residues. The germline V gene has CDR1 SQVTM and CDR2 ANQGSEA. V was cut by 6 bases and J by 5 bases, with 20 bases left in between. This chain's CDR3 is CSVLSGLALNEQYF. CDR3 coding DNA: TGCAGCGTATTAAGTGGGCTAGCTCTCAACGAGCAGTACTTC.

This clone has a handful of counts. The V call is TRBV6-2 or TRBV6-3, the J call TRBJ1-5; 8 bases fit TRBD1. The CDR3 is 16 amino acids. V dropped 6 bases and J dropped 0; count of bases not matched to a gene: 7. CDR1 is MNHEY and CDR2 is SVGEGT in the germline V gene. The CDR3 region is CASSRGQGDSNQPQHF. DNA for the CDR3: TGTGCCAGCAGCAGGGGGCAAGGGGATAGCAATCAGCCCCAGCATTTT.

This clone was counted a single time. The CDR3 sequence: CASSELLARSYEQYF. In nucleotides, the CDR3 is TGCGCCAGCAGTGAACTACTAGCGAGATCCTACGAGCAGTACTTC. The chain employs TRBV10-1 and TRBJ2-7, with 7 bases matching TRBD2. J gave up 1 base and V 3 bases, and 6 bases lay outside the gene matches. The CDR3 has 15 amino acids. The V gene's germline CDR1 is WNHNN and CDR2 SYGVQD (reference sequence).